This T cell receptor (beta chain) was sequenced for a study of blood T cells in healthy people across ages. A minimum of 5.5 micrograms of total RNA was extracted per sample. Next came a second PCR, run for about 6 to 12 cycles, which used a sample-barcoded 5' primer along with a J-beta primer mix. Each CDR3 protein is one row after TCRdb ran MiXCR on the 5' RACE reads. This repertoire shows 650,000 to 1,000,000 distinct CDR3 sequences, around 50% found once; its top ten account for approximately 18%. The CDR3 totals 18 residues. The V gene lost 1 base and the J gene lost 0 bases, with 13 bases spanning the gap. Germline assignment: CDR1 SGHVS and CDR2 FQNEAQ.

J is TRBJ2-6 and V is TRBV7-8; no reliable D call. The TCR comes from a man at least 80 years old in good health. Sequences were obtained from blood. CDR3 sequence (DNA): TGTGCCAGCAGCTTAGATATCGTCACGTACTCTGGGGCCAACGTCCTGACTTTC. This codes for CASSLDIVTYSGANVLTF.